This T cell receptor (beta chain) was observed in a study of T cells in tuberculosis. Generated by immunoSEQ multiplex PCR, the TCRdb table keeps only in-frame clones and is missing some. The sample holds some 41,000 clones; around 94% are singletons and the top ten take roughly 2%. Germline CDR1 reads GTSNPN; CDR2 reads SVGIG (reference sequence). V was pared by 5 bases and J by 1 base, with 14 bases between. The CDR3 consists of 14 residues. The sequence was collected from a donor between 10 and 35 years old with latent tuberculosis or without tuberculosis infection. Some clones in this sample may be carry-over from other donors' samples. The rearrangement uses TRBV30 and TRBJ1-2; no clear D. The sample taken for sequencing was PBMCs. DNA for the CDR3: TGTGCCTGGCGGACTCGTATCGGTAACTATGGCTACACCTTC. Translated, it gives CAWRTRIGNYGYTF.